The clone carrying this T cell receptor (beta chain) was seen only a few times. The antigen is undetermined. The source of the sample is a study of T cells in localized non-small cell lung cancer. Whole-study results and caveats: Appearance in adjacent lung was seen for a median about 59 of the top 100 tumor clones. The study linked higher blood T cell density to longer overall survival. Clonality of T cells reached its maximum in uninvolved adjacent lung, surpassing tumor.

The length of the CDR3 is 17 residues. Germline V gene lookup returns CDR1 LNHDA and CDR2 SQIVND (reference sequence). V was trimmed by 6 bases and J by 2 bases, leaving 21 bases between them. Using immunoSEQ multiplex PCR, the repertoire was profiled, and TCRdb retains in-frame clones only, with some absent. In the table there are 3,500 to 5,000 clones, roughly 27% of which are singletons. The input for sequencing was lung tumor tissue, taken before any cancer treatment. The TCR originated in a male donor aged 60 or over with stage I lung adenocarcinoma. The chain links TRBV19 to TRBJ2-3; D may correspond to TRBD1 or TRBD2 (5 bases each). The CDR3: CASRVGSAGPTTDTQYF. DNA for the CDR3: TGTGCCAGTAGGGTGGGGAGTGCAGGGCCGACCACAGATACGCAGTATTTT.